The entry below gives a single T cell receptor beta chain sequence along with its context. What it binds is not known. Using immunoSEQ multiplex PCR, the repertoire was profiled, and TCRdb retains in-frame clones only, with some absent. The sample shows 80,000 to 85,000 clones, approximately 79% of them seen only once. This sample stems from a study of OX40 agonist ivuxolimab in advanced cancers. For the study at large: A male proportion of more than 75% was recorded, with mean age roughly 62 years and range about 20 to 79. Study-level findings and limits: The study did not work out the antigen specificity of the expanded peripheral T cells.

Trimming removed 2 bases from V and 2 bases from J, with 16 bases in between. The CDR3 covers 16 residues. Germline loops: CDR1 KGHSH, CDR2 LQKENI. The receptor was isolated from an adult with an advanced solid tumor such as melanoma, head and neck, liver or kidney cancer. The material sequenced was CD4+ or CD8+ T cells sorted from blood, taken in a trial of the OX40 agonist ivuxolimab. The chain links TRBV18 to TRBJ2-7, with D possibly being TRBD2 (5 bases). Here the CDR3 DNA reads TGTGCCAGCTCACCAGAGAGAGGGTGGCGGGCCTACGAGCAGTACTTC. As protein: CASSPERGWRAYEQYF.